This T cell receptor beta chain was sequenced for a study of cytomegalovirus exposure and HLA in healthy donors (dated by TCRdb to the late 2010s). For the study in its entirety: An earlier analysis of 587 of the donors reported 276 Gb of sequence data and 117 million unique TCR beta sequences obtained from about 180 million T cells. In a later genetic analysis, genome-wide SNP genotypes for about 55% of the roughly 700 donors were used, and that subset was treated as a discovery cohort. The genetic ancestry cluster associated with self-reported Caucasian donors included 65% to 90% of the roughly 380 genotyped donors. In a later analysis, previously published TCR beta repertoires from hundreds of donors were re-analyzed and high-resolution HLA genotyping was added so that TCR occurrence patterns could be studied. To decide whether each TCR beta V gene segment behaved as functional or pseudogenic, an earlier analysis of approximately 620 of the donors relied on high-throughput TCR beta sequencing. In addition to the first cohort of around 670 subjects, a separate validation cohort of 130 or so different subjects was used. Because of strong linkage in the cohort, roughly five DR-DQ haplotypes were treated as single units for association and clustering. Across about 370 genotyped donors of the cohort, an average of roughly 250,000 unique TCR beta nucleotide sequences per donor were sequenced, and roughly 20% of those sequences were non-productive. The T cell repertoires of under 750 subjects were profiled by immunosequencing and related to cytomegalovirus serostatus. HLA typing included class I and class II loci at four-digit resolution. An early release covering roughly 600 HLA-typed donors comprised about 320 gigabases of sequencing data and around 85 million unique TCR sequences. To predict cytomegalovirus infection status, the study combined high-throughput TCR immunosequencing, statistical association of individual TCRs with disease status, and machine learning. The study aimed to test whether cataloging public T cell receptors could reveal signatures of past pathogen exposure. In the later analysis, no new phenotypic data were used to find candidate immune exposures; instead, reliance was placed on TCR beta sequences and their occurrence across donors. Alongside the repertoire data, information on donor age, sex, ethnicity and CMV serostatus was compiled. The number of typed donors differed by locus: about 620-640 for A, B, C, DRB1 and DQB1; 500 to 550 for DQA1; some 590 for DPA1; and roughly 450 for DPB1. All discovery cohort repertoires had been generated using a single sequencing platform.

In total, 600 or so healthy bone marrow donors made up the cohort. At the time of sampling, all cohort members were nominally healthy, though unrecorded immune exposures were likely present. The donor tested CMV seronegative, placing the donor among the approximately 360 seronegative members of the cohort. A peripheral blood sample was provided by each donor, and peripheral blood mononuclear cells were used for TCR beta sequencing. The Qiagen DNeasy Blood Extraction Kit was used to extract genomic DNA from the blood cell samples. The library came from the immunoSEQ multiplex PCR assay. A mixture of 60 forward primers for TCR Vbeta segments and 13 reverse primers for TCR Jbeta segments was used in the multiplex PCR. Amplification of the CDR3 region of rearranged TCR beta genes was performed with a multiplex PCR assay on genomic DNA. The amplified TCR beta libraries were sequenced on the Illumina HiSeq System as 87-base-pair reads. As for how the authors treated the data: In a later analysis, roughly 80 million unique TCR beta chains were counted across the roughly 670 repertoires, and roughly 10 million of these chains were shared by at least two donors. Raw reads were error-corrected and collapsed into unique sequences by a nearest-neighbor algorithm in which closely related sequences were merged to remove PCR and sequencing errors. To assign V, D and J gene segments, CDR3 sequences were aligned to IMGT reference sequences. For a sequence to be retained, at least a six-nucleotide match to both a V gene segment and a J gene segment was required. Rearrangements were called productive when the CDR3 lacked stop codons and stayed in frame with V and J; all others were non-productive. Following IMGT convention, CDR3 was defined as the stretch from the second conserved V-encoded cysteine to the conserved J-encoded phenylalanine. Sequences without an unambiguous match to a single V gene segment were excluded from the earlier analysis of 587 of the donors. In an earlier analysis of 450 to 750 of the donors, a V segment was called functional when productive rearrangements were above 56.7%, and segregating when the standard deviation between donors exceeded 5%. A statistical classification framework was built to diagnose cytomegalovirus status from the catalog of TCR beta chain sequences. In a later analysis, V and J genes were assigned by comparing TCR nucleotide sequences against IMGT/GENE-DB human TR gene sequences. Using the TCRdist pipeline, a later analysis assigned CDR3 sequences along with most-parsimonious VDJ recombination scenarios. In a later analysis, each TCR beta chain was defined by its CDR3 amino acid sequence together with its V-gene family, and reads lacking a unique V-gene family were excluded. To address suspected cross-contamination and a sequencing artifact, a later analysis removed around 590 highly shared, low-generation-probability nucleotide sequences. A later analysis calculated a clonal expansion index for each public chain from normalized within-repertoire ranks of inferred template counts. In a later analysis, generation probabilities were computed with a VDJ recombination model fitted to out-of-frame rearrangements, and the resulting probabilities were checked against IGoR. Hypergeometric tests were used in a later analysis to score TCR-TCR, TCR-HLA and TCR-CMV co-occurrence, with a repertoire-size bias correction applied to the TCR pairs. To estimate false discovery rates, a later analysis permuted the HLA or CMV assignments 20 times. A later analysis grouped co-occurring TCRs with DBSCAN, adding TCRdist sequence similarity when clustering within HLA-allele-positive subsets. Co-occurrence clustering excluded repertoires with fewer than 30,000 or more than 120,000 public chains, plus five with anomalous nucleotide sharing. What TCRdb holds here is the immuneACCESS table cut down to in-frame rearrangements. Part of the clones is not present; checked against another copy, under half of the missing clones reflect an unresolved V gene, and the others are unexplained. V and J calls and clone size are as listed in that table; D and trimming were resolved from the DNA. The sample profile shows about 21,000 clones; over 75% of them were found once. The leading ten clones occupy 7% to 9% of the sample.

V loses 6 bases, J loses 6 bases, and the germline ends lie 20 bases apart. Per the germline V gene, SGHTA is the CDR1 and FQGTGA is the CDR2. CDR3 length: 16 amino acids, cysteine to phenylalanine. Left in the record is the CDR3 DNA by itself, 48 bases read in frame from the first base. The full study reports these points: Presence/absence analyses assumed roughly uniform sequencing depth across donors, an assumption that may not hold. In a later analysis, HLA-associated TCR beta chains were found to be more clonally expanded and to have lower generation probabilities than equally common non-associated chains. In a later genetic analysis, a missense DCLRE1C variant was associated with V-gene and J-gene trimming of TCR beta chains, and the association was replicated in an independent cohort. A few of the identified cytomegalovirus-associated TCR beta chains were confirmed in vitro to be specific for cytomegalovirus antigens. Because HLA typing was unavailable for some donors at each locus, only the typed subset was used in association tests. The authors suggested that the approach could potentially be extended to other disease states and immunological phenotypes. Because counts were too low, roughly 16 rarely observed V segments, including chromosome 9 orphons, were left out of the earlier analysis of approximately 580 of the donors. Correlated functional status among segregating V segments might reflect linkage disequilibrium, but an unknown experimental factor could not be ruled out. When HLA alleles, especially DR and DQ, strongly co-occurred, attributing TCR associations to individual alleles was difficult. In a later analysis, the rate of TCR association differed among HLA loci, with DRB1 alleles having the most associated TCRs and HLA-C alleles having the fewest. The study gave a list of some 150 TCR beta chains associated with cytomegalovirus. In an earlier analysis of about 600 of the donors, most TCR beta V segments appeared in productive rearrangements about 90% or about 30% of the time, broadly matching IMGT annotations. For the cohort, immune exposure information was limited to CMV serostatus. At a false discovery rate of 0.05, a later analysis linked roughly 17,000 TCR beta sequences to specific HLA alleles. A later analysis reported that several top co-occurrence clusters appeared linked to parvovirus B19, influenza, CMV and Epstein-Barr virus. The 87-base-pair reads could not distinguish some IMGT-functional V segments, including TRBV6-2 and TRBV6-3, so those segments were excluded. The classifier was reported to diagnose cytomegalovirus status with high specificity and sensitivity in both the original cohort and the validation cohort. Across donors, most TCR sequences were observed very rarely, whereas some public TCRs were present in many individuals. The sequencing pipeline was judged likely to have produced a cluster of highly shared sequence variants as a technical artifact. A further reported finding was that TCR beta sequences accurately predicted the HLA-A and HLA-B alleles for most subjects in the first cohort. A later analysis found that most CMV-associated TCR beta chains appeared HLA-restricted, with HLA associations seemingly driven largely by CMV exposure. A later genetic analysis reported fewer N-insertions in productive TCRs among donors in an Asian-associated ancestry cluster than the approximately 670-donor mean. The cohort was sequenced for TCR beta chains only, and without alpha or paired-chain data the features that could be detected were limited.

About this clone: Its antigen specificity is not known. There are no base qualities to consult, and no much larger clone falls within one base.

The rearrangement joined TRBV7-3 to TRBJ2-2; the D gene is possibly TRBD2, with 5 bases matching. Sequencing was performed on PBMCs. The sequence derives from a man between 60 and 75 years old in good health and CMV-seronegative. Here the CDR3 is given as CASSPWAGVGAGELFF. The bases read TGTGCCAGCAGTCCCTGGGCCGGGGTCGGAGCCGGGGAGCTGTTTTTT.